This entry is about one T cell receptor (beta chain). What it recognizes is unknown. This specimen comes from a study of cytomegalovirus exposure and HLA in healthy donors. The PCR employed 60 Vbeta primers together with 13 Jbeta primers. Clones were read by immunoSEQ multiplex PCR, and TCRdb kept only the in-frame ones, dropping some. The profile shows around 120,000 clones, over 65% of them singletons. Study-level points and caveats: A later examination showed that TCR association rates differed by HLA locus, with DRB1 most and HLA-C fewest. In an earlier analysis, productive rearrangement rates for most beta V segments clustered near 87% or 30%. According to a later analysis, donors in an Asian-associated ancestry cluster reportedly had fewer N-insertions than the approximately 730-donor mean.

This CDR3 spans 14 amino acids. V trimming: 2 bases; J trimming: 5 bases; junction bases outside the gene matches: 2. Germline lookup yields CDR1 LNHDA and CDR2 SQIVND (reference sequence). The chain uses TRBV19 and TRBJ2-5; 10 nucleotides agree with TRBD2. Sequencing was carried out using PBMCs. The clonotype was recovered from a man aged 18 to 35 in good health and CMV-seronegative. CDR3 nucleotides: TGTGCCAGTAGTATAACTAGCGGGGCGGAGACCCAGTACTTC. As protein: CASSITSGAETQYF.